This T cell receptor (beta chain) was observed in a study of blood T cells in healthy people across ages. The CDR3 has 16 amino acids. The germline CDR1 and CDR2 sequences are DFQATT and SNEGSKA (reference sequence). They isolated at least 6 million PBMCs from each sample. A second PCR, run for about 7 to 11 cycles, used a sample-barcoded 5' primer plus a J-beta primer mix. Every cDNA molecule carried a tag from a template-switch adaptor bearing 12 random nucleotides. TCRdb analysed the 5' RACE reads with MiXCR anew, one entry per CDR3 protein. The sample records approximately 360,000 distinct CDR3 sequences, roughly half being singletons.

The sample taken for sequencing was blood. The chain has TRBV20-1 and TRBJ2-5, with 9 positions matching TRBD2. The DNA matches TRBJ2-7 better at its end, which makes the J call doubtful. This clonotype was obtained from a man in his sixties in good health. The CDR3 nucleotides read TGCAGTGCTAGAGAGGGCCAGGGACTAGCAACATACGAGCAGTACTTC. Its translation is CSAREGQGLATYEQYF.